This TCR beta chain was captured by sequencing in a study of blood T cell repertoires in COVID-19. V was pared by 5 bases and J by 9 bases, with 10 bases of the junction left unmatched. The germline gives CDR1 GTSNPN, CDR2 SVGIG (reference sequence). CDR3 size: 14 residues. Authors' analysis steps: Nucleated cell number was recorded as an estimate derived from reference gene primer amplification. Data came from immunoSEQ multiplex PCR; TCRdb stores just in-frame clones and leaves some out. The D gene and trimming were derived from the DNA, and the V and J assignments and clone size from that table. The sample lists over 600,000 clones, about nine tenths occurring once.

The clonotype originates from a woman aged 18-29 years with acute or convalescent COVID-19. The chain employs TRBV30 and TRBJ1-5; 10 nucleotides agree with TRBD1. Source material: peripheral blood. The CDR3: CAWAKGQGTVPQHF. In nucleotides, the CDR3 is TGTGCCTGGGCAAAGGGACAGGGGACCGTGCCCCAGCATTTT.